This is a list of T cell receptor beta chains from one sample in a study of cytomegalovirus exposure and HLA in healthy donors. Using immunoSEQ multiplex PCR, the repertoire was profiled, and TCRdb retains in-frame clones only, with some absent. The repertoire holds 110,000 to 150,000 clones, with roughly 86% as singletons. Material for sequencing was PBMCs. The receptors stem from a man younger than 35 in good health and CMV-seropositive. Each CDR3 is given with its conserved first and last residue. Each record gives: V gene, D gene, CDR3 length, clone size, J gene, CDR3 protein, CDR3 DNA. D genes are given only for firm matches. Size values are once, few and many counts, or a class for expanded clones, and some rows have none.

TRBV5-1	-	15	few	TRBJ1-5	CASSLMGQFNQPQHF	TGCGCCAGCAGCTTGATGGGCCAGTTCAATCAGCCCCAGCATTTT
TRBV14	-	16	-	TRBJ2-1	CASSQLTRGSYNEQFF	TGTGCCAGCAGCCAACTGACCCGGGGCTCCTACAATGAGCAGTTCTTC
TRBV2	-	13	-	TRBJ2-4	CASSRGKENIQYF	TGTGCCAGCAGTCGAGGGAAGGAAAACATTCAGTACTTC
TRBV30	TRBD1	13	once	TRBJ1-1	CAWSGAGGWIPFF	TGTGCCTGGAGTGGGGCAGGGGGCTGGATTCCTTTCTTT
TRBV6-5	-	14	-	TRBJ1-2	CASSYTGTDYGYTF	TGTGCCAGCAGTTACACGGGAACCGACTATGGCTACACCTTC
TRBV4-1	-	18	-	TRBJ1-4	CASSQVGQGSTANEKLFF	TGCGCCAGCAGCCAAGTAGGGCAGGGAAGTACGGCTAATGAAAAACTGTTTTTT
TRBV6-6	-	16	-	TRBJ2-2	CASSYSRRRDTGELFF	TGTGCCAGCAGTTACTCGAGGCGGAGAGACACCGGGGAGCTGTTTTTT
TRBV19	-	13	-	TRBJ1-1	CASSPRGPPGAFF	TGTGCCAGTAGTCCCAGAGGTCCCCCGGGAGCTTTCTTT
TRBV6-1	-	14	once	TRBJ1-5	CASAPGTNNQPQHF	TGTGCCAGCGCCCCCGGGACTAACAATCAGCCCCAGCATTTT
TRBV28	-	14	few	TRBJ1-1	CASILGGMNTEAFF	TGTGCCAGCATCCTCGGAGGGATGAACACTGAAGCTTTCTTT
TRBV5-1	-	13	-	TRBJ1-4	CASSLVGDEKLFF	TGCGCCAGCAGCTTGGTCGGGGATGAAAAACTGTTTTTT
TRBV5-6	TRBD2	14	few	TRBJ2-7	CASSLERDSYEQYF	TGTGCCAGCAGCTTGGAGCGGGACTCCTACGAGCAGTACTTC
TRBV6-1	-	14	few	TRBJ1-3	CASSPSGTGNTIYF	TGTGCCAGCAGTCCGTCCGGGACTGGAAACACCATATATTTT
TRBV25-1	TRBD2	16	few	TRBJ2-3	CASTLAGGPGEDTQYF	TGTGCCAGCACACTAGCGGGAGGGCCGGGGGAAGATACGCAGTATTTT
TRBV28	TRBD1	13	-	TRBJ1-1	CASSRGTGTEAFF	TGTGCCAGCAGCCGAGGGACAGGTACTGAAGCTTTCTTT
TRBV12-5	-	13	few	TRBJ1-1	CASGLRSGTEAFF	TGTGCTAGTGGTTTGAGGAGCGGCACTGAAGCTTTCTTT
TRBV4-1	-	16	-	TRBJ2-1	CASSQDGTSIYNEQFF	TGCGCCAGCAGCCAAGACGGGACTTCCATCTACAATGAGCAGTTCTTC
TRBV5-6	TRBD2	14	-	TRBJ2-7	CASSLTSGVYEQYF	TGTGCCAGCAGCTTGACTAGCGGAGTCTACGAGCAGTACTTC
TRBV5-1	TRBD1	17	-	TRBJ2-6	CASSLGGQGSGANVLTF	TGCGCCAGCAGCCTTGGGGGACAGGGATCTGGGGCCAACGTCCTGACTTTC
TRBV7-9	-	17	-	TRBJ2-7	CASSSLPGTGPTDEQYF	TGTGCCAGCAGCTCCCTCCCCGGGACTGGGCCCACGGACGAGCAGTACTTC
TRBV5-1	TRBD2	16	-	TRBJ2-5	CASSFASGLNQETQYF	TGCGCCAGCAGCTTTGCTAGCGGTCTAAACCAAGAGACCCAGTACTTC
TRBV15	TRBD2	18	-	TRBJ2-5	CATSGALGASGTQETQYF	TGTGCCACCAGCGGCGCCCTCGGGGCTAGCGGGACACAAGAGACCCAGTACTTC
TRBV5-1	TRBD2	18	-	TRBJ2-3	CASSLTSGRVEVTDTQYF	TGCGCCAGCAGCCTTACTAGCGGGAGGGTGGAGGTCACAGATACGCAGTATTTT
TRBV4-1	TRBD1	13	-	TRBJ2-5	CASSRPGQETQYF	TGCGCCAGCAGCCGACCGGGACAGGAGACCCAGTACTTC
TRBV5-4	TRBD1	15	-	TRBJ2-2	CASSRTGGNSGELFF	TGTGCCAGCAGCCGGACAGGGGGAAACAGCGGGGAGCTGTTTTTT
TRBV6-1	-	14	once	TRBJ2-1	CASSGGGTLEEQFF	TGTGCCAGCAGTGGGGGAGGGACATTGGAGGAGCAGTTCTTC
TRBV6-1	-	15	-	TRBJ1-1	CASSEVRTVNTEAFF	TGTGCCAGCAGTGAAGTTCGGACAGTGAACACTGAAGCTTTCTTT
TRBV6-1	-	11	once	TRBJ2-1	CASISTQEQFF	TGTGCCAGCATTAGCACCCAGGAGCAGTTCTTC
TRBV6-4	TRBD2	20	-	TRBJ2-5	CASSCLNGTSGLDNQETQYF	TGTGCCAGCAGCTGCCTGAATGGGACTAGCGGGCTTGATAACCAAGAGACCCAGTACTTC
TRBV7-6	-	15	-	TRBJ1-2	CASSSGMGRNYGYTF	TGTGCCAGCAGCTCAGGGATGGGGCGTAACTATGGCTACACCTTC
TRBV6-4	TRBD2	13	-	TRBJ2-1	CASSDATSGKQFF	TGTGCCAGCAGTGACGCGACTAGCGGGAAGCAGTTCTTC
TRBV28	TRBD1	17	-	TRBJ1-4	CASNSLFGQGIDEKLFF	TGTGCCAGCAACAGTTTGTTTGGACAGGGGATTGATGAAAAACTGTTTTTT
TRBV19	-	13	-	TRBJ1-2	CASSRQGRSGYTF	TGTGCCAGTAGTCGTCAGGGGAGAAGTGGCTACACCTTC
TRBV28	TRBD1	19	-	TRBJ1-5	CASRPEDRVGRLSNQPQHF	TGTGCCAGCAGGCCTGAGGACAGGGTAGGTCGGTTGAGCAATCAGCCCCAGCATTTT
TRBV10-1	-	13	-	TRBJ1-2	CASSESAGYGYTF	TGCGCCAGCAGTGAGTCTGCGGGATATGGCTACACCTTC
TRBV13	-	15	-	TRBJ1-1	CASSPAGREYTEAFF	TGTGCCAGCAGCCCGGCCGGGCGGGAGTACACTGAAGCTTTCTTT
TRBV9	TRBD2	17	-	TRBJ2-2	CASSGRLADPFTGELFF	TGTGCCAGCAGCGGAAGACTAGCGGACCCCTTCACCGGGGAGCTGTTTTTT
TRBV6-1	TRBD2	14	once	TRBJ2-5	CASSLTSGQETQYF	TGTGCCAGCAGTCTCACTAGCGGCCAAGAGACCCAGTACTTC
TRBV28	TRBD2	15	-	TRBJ2-7	CASSPFSGSSYEQYF	TGTGCCAGCAGTCCCTTTAGCGGGAGCTCCTACGAGCAGTACTTC
TRBV5-1	-	12	medium-sized	TRBJ1-4	CASSVPDEKLFF	TGCGCCAGCAGTGTGCCAGATGAAAAACTGTTTTTT
TRBV28	TRBD1	15	-	TRBJ1-4	CASSFGGQGREKLFF	TGTGCCAGCAGTTTTGGGGGACAGGGGCGTGAAAAACTGTTTTTT
TRBV25-1	TRBD2	14	-	TRBJ2-7	CASAAGGSTREQYF	TGTGCCAGCGCGGCGGGGGGCTCCACCCGGGAGCAGTACTTC
TRBV5-1	TRBD1	15	-	TRBJ1-1	CASSTRPGQGFSAFF	TGCGCCAGCAGTACGCGCCCGGGACAGGGATTTTCAGCTTTCTTT
TRBV4-1	-	14	-	TRBJ1-1	CASSSQAPNTEAFF	TGCGCCAGCAGCTCACAGGCTCCGAACACTGAAGCTTTCTTT
TRBV6-5	TRBD1	14	-	TRBJ2-7	CASRDRDSSYEQYF	TGTGCCAGCAGGGACCGGGACAGCTCCTACGAGCAGTACTTC
TRBV12-5	TRBD1	15	-	TRBJ2-1	CASGYPGQGNNEQFF	TGTGCTAGTGGTTACCCGGGACAGGGGAACAATGAGCAGTTCTTC
TRBV28	-	16	-	TRBJ2-1	CASSKPGVGPYNEQFF	TGTGCCAGCAGTAAGCCGGGAGTAGGCCCCTACAATGAGCAGTTCTTC
TRBV28	-	13	few	TRBJ1-4	CASSSPPYEKLFF	TGTGCCAGCAGTTCCCCCCCATATGAAAAACTGTTTTTT
TRBV7-8	TRBD2	13	-	TRBJ2-7	CASSSGGISEQYF	TGTGCCAGCAGCTCGGGGGGGATAAGCGAGCAGTACTTC
TRBV4-1	TRBD1	18	-	TRBJ2-7	CASSQESAGQGAHYEQYF	TGCGCCAGCAGCCAAGAGAGTGCGGGACAGGGGGCCCACTACGAGCAGTACTTC
TRBV25-1	TRBD2	16	-	TRBJ2-7	CASSDPRLAGEHEQYF	TGTGCCAGCAGTGATCCTCGACTAGCGGGAGAACACGAGCAGTACTTC
TRBV5-4	-	15	-	TRBJ1-4	CASSQSRDIGEKLFF	TGTGCCAGCAGCCAGAGCCGGGACATAGGGGAAAAACTGTTTTTT
TRBV11-2	TRBD2	16	-	TRBJ2-2	CASSLRASGSTGELFF	TGTGCCAGCAGCTTACGGGCTAGCGGGAGTACCGGGGAGCTGTTTTTT
TRBV27	-	15	-	TRBJ1-1	CASSPWTTVNTEAFF	TGTGCCAGCAGTCCATGGACGACAGTGAACACTGAAGCTTTCTTT
TRBV9	TRBD1	15	-	TRBJ1-3	CASSQPLTGGNTIYF	TGTGCCAGCAGCCAACCCCTGACAGGGGGGAACACCATATATTTT
TRBV4-1	TRBD1	14	-	TRBJ1-1	CASSQGQGETEAFF	TGCGCCAGCAGCCAAGGACAGGGCGAGACTGAAGCTTTCTTT
TRBV27	-	14	-	TRBJ1-5	CASSPRVSNQPQHF	TGTGCCAGCAGTCCTCGGGTTAGCAATCAGCCCCAGCATTTT